The next 11 T cell receptor beta chains were all read from a single sample in a study of T cells in localized non-small cell lung cancer. Profiling relied on immunoSEQ multiplex PCR, and the TCRdb table lists in-frame clones only, not all of them. Of 4,000 to 5,500 clones in the sample, 32% are singletons; the top ten hold less than 15%. Specimen: lung tumor tissue, collected before any cancer treatment. These receptor sequences come from an older male donor with stage III lung adenocarcinoma.

V and J are TRBV5-1 and TRBJ1-1; the D is unclear. Trimming removed 2 bases at V and 2 bases at J, with 10 bases between. Germline-derived CDR1 and CDR2 are SGHRS and YFSETQ. The CDR3 length is 14 residues. The CDR3 DNA reads TGCGCCAGCAGCTTAACAAAGGGAAACACTGAAGCTTTCTTT. Its protein product is CASSLTKGNTEAFF.

V usage is TRBV14 and J usage is TRBJ2-5, with TRBD2 as a possible D gene (5 bases). The CDR3 has 17 residues. Germline assignment: CDR1 SGHDN and CDR2 FVKESK. Trimming removed 2 bases at V and 4 bases at J, with 20 bases between. The CDR3 DNA is TGTGCCAGCAGCCAACGTTTTAAGGAAGTTGGAGGAGAGACCCAGTACTTC. This encodes CASSQRFKEVGGETQYF.

The chain employs TRBV14 and TRBJ2-7, with a tentative D call TRBD1 (6 bases). The CDR3 has 14 amino acids. Trimming took 5 bases from V and 7 from J, leaving 18 bases between them. Germline V gene lookup returns CDR1 SGHDN and CDR2 FVKESK. The CDR3 loop is CASSIQGRWDEQYF. The DNA of the CDR3 is TGTGCCAGCAGCATACAGGGAAGGTGGGATGAGCAGTACTTC.

V is TRBV5-1 and J is TRBJ2-1; 16 bases fit TRBD2. Per germline, CDR1 SGHRS and CDR2 YFSETQ. There are 18 residues in the CDR3. V lost 1 base and J lost 7; bases outside the gene matches: 8. CDR3 loop: CASSLLSGLAGGPNEQFF. The CDR3 nucleotides read TGCGCCAGCAGCTTGTTATCGGGACTAGCGGGAGGGCCGAATGAGCAGTTCTTC.

The chain carries TRBV29-1 and TRBJ1-2, with 10 bases that match TRBD1. The trim removed 4 bases at V and 0 bases at J, leaving 5 bases unmatched. This CDR3 has 15 residues. CDR1 and CDR2 (germline): SQVTM, ANQGSEA. As DNA, the CDR3 is TGCAGCGTTGCGCTGACAGGGGGCCCTAACTATGGCTACACCTTC. Amino acid sequence: CSVALTGGPNYGYTF.

The rearrangement uses TRBV29-1 and TRBJ2-7; D ambiguous. The V end lost 0 bases, the J end lost 3 bases, and 6 bases lay between the germline ends. Germline CDR1 is SQVTM and CDR2 is ANQGSEA. This CDR3 spans 12 amino acids. The CDR3: CSVEDHIYEQYF. The DNA for the CDR3 is TGCAGCGTTGAAGATCACATCTACGAGCAGTACTTC.

This sequence joins TRBV19 and TRBJ2-7, with D maybe TRBD1 (5 bases). This CDR3 spans 13 amino acids. CDR1 is LNHDA, CDR2 SQIVND, per germline (reference sequence). V was trimmed by 6 bases and J by 0 bases, leaving 9 bases between them. This CDR3 reads CASSLRGSYEQYF. The CDR3 DNA is TGTGCCAGTAGCCTTAGGGGCTCCTACGAGCAGTACTTC.

The chain combines TRBV11-3 with TRBJ2-1; TRBD2 matches 8 bases. V shed 3 bases, J shed 5 bases, and the junction held 9 bases outside the gene matches. Germline V CDR1 and CDR2: SGHNT, YENEEA. The CDR3 runs to 16 residues. CDR3 sequence (DNA): TGTGCCAGCAGCTTGGTAATAGCGGGACCCAACAATGAGCAGTTCTTC. Residues: CASSLVIAGPNNEQFF.

This clone was seen a few times. The chain has TRBV1 and TRBJ2-7; the table's D call TRBD2 went unverified against the DNA. TRBV1 is termed a pseudogene. This CDR3 has 18 amino acids. The CDR3 reads CTSSQDKLKGGITYEQYF. DNA for the CDR3: TGCACCAGCAGCCAAGATAAGTTAAAGGGCGGGATAACCTACGAGCAGTACTTC.

This clone was seen a few times. The chain employs TRBV9 and TRBJ2-7, with a possible D match to TRBD2 (5 bases). Germline assignment: CDR1 SGDLS and CDR2 YYNGEE. V dropped 4 bases and J dropped 0 bases, with 23 bases sitting between them. The CDR3 covers 18 residues. In nucleotides, the CDR3 is TGTGCCAGCAGCCCACGGGATACAGCATCAATAGGCTCCTACGAGCAGTACTTC. It encodes CASSPRDTASIGSYEQYF. The full variable domain, with the rest looked up from reference TRBV9 and TRBJ2-7, is DSGVTQTPKHLITATGQRVTLRCSPRSGDLSVYWYQQSLDQGLQFLIQYYNGEERAKGNILERFSAQQFPDLHSELNLSSLELGDSALYFCASSPRDTASIGSYEQYFGPGTRLTVT.

The rearrangement uses TRBV11-3 and TRBJ2-1, with D perhaps matching TRBD1 (5 bases). The ends were cut back, 3 bases at V and 6 bases at J, with 18 bases in the middle. The CDR3 has 16 residues. Germline V gene lookup returns CDR1 SGHNT and CDR2 YENEEA. The DNA of the CDR3 is TGTGCCAGCAGCTTCTCAATCAAAACAGGAATCAATGAGCAGTTCTTC. It encodes CASSFSIKTGINEQFF.